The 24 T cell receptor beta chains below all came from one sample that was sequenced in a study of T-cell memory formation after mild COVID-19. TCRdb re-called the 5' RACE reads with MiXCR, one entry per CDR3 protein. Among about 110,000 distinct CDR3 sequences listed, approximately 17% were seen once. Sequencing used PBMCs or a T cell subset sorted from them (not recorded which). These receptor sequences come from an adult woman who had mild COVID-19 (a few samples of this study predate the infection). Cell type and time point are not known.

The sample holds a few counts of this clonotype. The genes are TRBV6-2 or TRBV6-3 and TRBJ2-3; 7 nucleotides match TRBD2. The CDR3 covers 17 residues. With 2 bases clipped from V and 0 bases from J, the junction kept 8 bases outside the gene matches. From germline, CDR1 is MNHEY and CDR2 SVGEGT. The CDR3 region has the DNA TGTGCCAGCAGTTACCGGGCAAGCGGGGCTAGCACAGATACGCAGTATTTT. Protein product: CASSYRASGASTDTQYF.

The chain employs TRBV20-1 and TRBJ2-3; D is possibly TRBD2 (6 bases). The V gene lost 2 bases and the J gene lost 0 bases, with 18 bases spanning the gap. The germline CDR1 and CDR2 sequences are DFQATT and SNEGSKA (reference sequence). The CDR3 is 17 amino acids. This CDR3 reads CSARSSALATSTDTQYF. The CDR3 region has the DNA TGCAGTGCTAGATCGTCGGCTCTAGCGACTAGCACAGATACGCAGTATTTT.

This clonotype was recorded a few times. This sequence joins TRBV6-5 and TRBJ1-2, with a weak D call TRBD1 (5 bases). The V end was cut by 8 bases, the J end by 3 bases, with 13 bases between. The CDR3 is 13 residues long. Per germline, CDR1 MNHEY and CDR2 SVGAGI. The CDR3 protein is CASGTPSYYGYTF. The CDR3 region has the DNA TGTGCCAGCGGGACTCCGAGTTACTATGGCTACACCTTC.

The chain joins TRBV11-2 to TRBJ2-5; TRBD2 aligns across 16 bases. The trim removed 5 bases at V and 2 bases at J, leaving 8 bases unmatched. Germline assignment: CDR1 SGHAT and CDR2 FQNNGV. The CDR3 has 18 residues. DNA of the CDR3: TGTGCCAGCAGCCCTGGGACTAGCGGGAGGGCGAGTCAAGAGACCCAGTACTTC. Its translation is CASSPGTSGRASQETQYF. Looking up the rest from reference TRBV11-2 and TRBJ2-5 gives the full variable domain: EAGVAQSPRYKIIEKRQSVAFWCNPISGHATLYWYQQILGQGPKLLIQFQNNGVVDDSQLPKDRFSAERLKGVDSTLKIQPAKLEDSAVYLCASSPGTSGRASQETQYFGPGTRLLVL.

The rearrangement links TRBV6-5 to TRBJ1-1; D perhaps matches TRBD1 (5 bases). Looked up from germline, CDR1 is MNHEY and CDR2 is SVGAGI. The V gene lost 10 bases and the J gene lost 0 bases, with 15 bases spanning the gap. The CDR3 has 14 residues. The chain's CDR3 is CATRAGRMNTEAFF. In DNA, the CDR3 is TGTGCCACGAGGGCAGGGCGCATGAACACTGAAGCTTTCTTT.

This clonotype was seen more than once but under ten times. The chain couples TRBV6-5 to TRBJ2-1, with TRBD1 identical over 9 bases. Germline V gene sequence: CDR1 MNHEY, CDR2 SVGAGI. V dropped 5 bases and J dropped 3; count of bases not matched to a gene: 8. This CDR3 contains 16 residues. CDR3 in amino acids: CASSRKGQGFYNEQFF. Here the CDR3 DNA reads TGTGCCAGCAGTAGGAAGGGACAGGGTTTCTACAATGAGCAGTTCTTC.

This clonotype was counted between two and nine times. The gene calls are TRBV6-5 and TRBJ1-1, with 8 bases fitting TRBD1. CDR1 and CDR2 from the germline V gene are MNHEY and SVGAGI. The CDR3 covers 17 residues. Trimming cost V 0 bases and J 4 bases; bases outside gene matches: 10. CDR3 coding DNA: TGTGCCAGCAGTTACTCGACGACAGGGGAGGGTGGCACTGAAGCTTTCTTT. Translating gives CASSYSTTGEGGTEAFF.

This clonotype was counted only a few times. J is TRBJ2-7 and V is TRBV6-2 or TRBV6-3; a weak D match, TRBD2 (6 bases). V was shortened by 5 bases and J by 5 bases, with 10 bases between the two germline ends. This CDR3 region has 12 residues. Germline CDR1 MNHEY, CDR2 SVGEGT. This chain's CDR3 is CASSHGGHEQYF. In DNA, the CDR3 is TGTGCCAGCAGTCACGGGGGTCACGAGCAGTACTTC.

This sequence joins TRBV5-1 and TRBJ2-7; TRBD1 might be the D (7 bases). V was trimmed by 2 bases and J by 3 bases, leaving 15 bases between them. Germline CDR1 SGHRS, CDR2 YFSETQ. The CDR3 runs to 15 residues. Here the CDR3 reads CASSFQGDSLYEQYF. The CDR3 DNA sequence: TGCGCCAGCAGCTTTCAGGGGGACTCCCTCTACGAGCAGTACTTC.

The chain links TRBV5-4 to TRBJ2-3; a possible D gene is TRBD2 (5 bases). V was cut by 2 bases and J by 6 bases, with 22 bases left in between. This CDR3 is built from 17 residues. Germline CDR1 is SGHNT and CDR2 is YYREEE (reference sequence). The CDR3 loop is CASSFSLAGPGVDTQYF. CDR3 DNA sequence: TGTGCCAGCAGCTTTTCTCTCGCAGGACCCGGGGTGGATACGCAGTATTTT.

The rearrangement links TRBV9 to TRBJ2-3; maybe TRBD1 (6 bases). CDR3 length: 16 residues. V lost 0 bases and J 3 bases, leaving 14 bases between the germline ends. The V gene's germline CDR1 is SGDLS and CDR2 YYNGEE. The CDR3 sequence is CASSVGRDTLTDTQYF. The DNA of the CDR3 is TGTGCCAGCAGCGTAGGCCGGGACACTTTAACAGATACGCAGTATTTT.

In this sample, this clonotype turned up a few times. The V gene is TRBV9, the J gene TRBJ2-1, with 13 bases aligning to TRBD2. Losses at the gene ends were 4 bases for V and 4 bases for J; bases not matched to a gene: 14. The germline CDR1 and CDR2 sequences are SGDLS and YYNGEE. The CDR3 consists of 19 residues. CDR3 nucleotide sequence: TGTGCCAGCAGCTCCCCCGGACTAGCGGGAGTCGCTGTATACAATGAGCAGTTCTTC. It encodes CASSSPGLAGVAVYNEQFF.

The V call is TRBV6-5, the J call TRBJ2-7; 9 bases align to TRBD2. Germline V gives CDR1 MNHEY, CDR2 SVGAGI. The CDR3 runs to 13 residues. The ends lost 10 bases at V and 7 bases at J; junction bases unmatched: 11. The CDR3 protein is CATLGAGGVEQYF. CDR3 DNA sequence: TGTGCCACCCTTGGAGCGGGAGGTGTTGAGCAGTACTTC.

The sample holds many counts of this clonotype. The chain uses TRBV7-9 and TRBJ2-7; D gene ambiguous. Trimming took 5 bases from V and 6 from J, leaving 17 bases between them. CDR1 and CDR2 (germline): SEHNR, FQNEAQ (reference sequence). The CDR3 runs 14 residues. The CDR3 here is CASSTEGRPGEQYF. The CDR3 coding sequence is TGTGCCAGCAGCACAGAAGGACGGCCAGGCGAGCAGTACTTC. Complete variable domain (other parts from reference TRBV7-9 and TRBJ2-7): DTGVSQNPRHKITKRGQNVTFRCDPISEHNRLYWYRQTLGQGPEFLTYFQNEAQLEKSRLLSDRFSAERPKGSFSTLEIQRTEQGDSAMYLCASSTEGRPGEQYFGPGTRLTVT.

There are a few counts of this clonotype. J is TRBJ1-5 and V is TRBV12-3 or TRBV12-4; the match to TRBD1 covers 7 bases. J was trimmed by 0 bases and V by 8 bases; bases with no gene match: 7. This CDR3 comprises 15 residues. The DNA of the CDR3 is TGTGCCAGCGGCACAGGGGAGGTTAGCAATCAGCCCCAGCATTTT. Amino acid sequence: CASGTGEVSNQPQHF.

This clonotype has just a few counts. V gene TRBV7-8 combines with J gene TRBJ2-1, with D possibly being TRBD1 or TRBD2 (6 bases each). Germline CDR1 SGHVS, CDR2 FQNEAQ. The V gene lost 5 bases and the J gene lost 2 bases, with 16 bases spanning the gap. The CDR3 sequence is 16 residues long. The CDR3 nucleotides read TGTGCCAGCAGCCCATGGGTTAGGGGGGCCTACAATGAGCAGTTCTTC. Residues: CASSPWVRGAYNEQFF.

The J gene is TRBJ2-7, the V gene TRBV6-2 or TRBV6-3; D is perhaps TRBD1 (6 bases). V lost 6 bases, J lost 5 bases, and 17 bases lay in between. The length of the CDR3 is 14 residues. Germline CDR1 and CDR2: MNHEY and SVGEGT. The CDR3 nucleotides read TGTGCCAGCAGCATGACGACAGGTCAGAACGAGCAGTACTTC. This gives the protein CASSMTTGQNEQYF.

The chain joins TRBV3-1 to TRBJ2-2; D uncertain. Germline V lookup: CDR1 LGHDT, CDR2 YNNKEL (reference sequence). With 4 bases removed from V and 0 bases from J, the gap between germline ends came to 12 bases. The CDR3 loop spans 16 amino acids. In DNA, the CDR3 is TGTGCCAGCAGCCCGGAGACATTTACGAACACCGGGGAGCTGTTTTTT. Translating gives CASSPETFTNTGELFF.

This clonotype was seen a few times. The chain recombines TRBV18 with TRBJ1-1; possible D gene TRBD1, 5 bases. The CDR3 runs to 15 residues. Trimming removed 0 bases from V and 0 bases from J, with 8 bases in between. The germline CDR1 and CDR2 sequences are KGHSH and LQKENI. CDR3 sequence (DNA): TGTGCCAGCTCACCACCCTGGGGCATGAACACTGAAGCTTTCTTT. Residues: CASSPPWGMNTEAFF.

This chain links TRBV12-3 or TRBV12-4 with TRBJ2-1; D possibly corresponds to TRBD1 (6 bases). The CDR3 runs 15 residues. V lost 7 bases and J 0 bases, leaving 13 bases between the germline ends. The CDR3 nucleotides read TGTGCCAGCACCAACGGACAGAACTCCTACAATGAGCAGTTCTTC. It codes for CASTNGQNSYNEQFF.

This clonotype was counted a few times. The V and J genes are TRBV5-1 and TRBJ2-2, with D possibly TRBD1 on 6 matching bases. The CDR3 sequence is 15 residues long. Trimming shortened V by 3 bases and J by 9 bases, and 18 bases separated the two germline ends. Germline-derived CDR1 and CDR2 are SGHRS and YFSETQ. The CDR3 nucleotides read TGCGCCAGCAGCTCGCCTGACAGGATACACCGGGAGCTGTTTTTT. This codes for CASSSPDRIHRELFF.

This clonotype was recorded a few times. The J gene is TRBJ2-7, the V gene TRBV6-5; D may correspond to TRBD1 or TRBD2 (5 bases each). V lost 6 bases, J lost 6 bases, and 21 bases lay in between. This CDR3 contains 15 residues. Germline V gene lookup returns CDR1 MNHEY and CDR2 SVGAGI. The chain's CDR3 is CASSPEAGGLGEQYF. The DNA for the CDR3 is TGTGCCAGCAGCCCAGAAGCTGGGGGTCTGGGCGAGCAGTACTTC.

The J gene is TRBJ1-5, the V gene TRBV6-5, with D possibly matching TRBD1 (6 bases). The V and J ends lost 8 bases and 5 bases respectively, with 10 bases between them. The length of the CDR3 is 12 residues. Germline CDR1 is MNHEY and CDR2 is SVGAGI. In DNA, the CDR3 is TGTGCCAGCGGGGGCGCGGATCAGCCCCAGCATTTT. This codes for CASGGADQPQHF.

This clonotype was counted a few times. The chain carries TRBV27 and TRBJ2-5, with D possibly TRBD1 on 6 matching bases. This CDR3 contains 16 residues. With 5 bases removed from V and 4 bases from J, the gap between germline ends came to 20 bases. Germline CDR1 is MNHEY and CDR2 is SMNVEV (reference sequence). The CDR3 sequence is CASSLDHPTGVETQYF. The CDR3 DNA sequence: TGTGCCAGCAGTCTCGATCACCCGACAGGAGTAGAGACCCAGTACTTC.